The clone carrying this T cell receptor (beta chain) was detected ten times or more. Its antigen is not identified. CDR3 length: 14 amino acids. V was pared by 3 bases and J by 3 bases, with 12 bases between. The data derive from a study of T cells after yellow fever vaccination. Points from the study as a whole: Among primary-vaccination clones, most reappeared after the booster, at 95% to 96% for CD4 and under 90% for CD8.

UMIs and a universal primer site were added when TCR cDNA was made by 5'RACE template switching. TCRdb recomputed calls from the 5' RACE reads with MiXCR, one row per CDR3 protein. The sample has around 310,000 distinct CDR3 sequences, under 5% seen once. V and J are TRBV12-3 or TRBV12-4 and TRBJ2-7, with D unresolved. This TCR came from a man between 18 and 35 years old who received the YFV17D yellow fever vaccine. The sequenced sample was PBMCs, obtained 5 days after the yellow fever booster vaccination. The CDR3 spells CASSFGTQRYEQYF. The CDR3 DNA is TGTGCCAGCAGTTTCGGAACTCAACGCTACGAGCAGTACTTC.